This T cell receptor (beta chain) was captured by sequencing in a study of cytomegalovirus exposure and HLA in healthy donors. Overall study context: Genotyping showed roughly 81% of approximately 430 donors falling in the Caucasian-associated ancestry cluster.

Trimming pared 6 bases from V and 1 base from J, leaving 7 bases between. Germline V gene sequence: CDR1 SNHLY, CDR2 FYNNEI. CDR3 length: 12 amino acids. General study points: It was assumed in the presence/absence analyses that sequencing depth was roughly uniform across donors.

This clone appeared once. Its cognate antigen is unknown. In the PCR, 60 Vbeta and 13 Jbeta primers were used. The repertoire was sequenced with immunoSEQ multiplex PCR; TCRdb's copy has only in-frame clones and lacks some. The profile shows about 120,000 clones, about 75% of them singletons. This receptor was obtained from a woman between 40 and 50 years old in good health and CMV-seropositive. Sample: PBMCs. The V call is TRBV2, the J call TRBJ2-7; no clear D gene. Here the CDR3 DNA reads TGTGCCAGCAGGGCGGAATCCTACGAGCAGTACTTC. It is translated as CASRAESYEQYF.